These 2 T cell receptor beta chains originate from one sample sequenced in a study of T cell changes during pregnancy in multiple sclerosis. Some clones are missing from TCRdb's copy, which holds only in-frame ones; the method was immunoSEQ multiplex PCR. The sample comprises fewer than 30,000 clones, 90% to 95% of which are singletons, and approximately 6% rests with the top ten. Sequenced material: CD8+ T cells from peripheral blood mononuclear cells, taken before pregnancy. These receptors were obtained from a female donor with multiple sclerosis, enrolled in a pregnancy study.

This clone has a single count. The chain has TRBV27 and TRBJ2-3; D is unclear. The germline V gene has CDR1 MNHEY and CDR2 SMNVEV (reference sequence). V shed 6 bases and J shed 2 bases, with 9 bases lying between them. The CDR3 totals 13 residues. CDR3 protein: CASSPKLTDTQYF. In DNA, the CDR3 is TGTGCCAGCAGCCCCAAACTCACAGATACGCAGTATTTT.

This clone appeared a few times. The chain employs TRBV29-1 and TRBJ2-7; 10 nucleotides match TRBD2. The CDR3 covers 12 residues. In germline, CDR1 is SQVTM, CDR2 ANQGSEA. V lost 8 bases to trimming and J lost 4 bases; unmatched junction nucleotides: 5. CDR3 loop: CSSSSGSYEQYF. The CDR3 DNA reads as TGCAGCTCTTCTAGCGGGAGTTACGAGCAGTACTTC.